The source of this TCR beta chain is a study of T-cell memory formation after mild COVID-19. Background on the study: Each donor largely had its own TCR clusters.

TCR alpha and TCR beta cDNA libraries with sample barcodes and UMIs came from 5'RACE using constant-segment primers. Each CDR3 protein is one row after TCRdb ran MiXCR on the 5' RACE reads. The profile shows under 700,000 distinct CDR3 sequences, about a fifth of them singletons. In regard to this clonotype: The antigen remains undetermined.

Study-level points and caveats: For second-wave clones that peaked at day 37, SARS-CoV-2 specificity went unverified. The pre-infection memory compartment contained some responding clones, suggesting cross-reactive memory joined.

The origin of this receptor is an adult woman who had mild COVID-19 (a few samples of this study predate the infection). Cell type and time point are not known. The sequenced sample was PBMCs or a T cell subset sorted from them (not recorded which).

The CDR3 reads CASSSYRHTGELFF. The DNA of the CDR3 is TGTGCCAGCAGCTCGTACAGACACACCGGGGAGCTGTTTTTT. The chain carries TRBV7-9 and TRBJ2-2; no definite D call. Trimming stripped 4 bases from V and 3 bases from J, with 9 bases between. This CDR3 has 14 residues. Germline lookup yields CDR1 SEHNR and CDR2 FQNEAQ (reference sequence).